Below, 20 T cell receptor beta chains from the same sample are listed, as sequenced in a study of cytomegalovirus exposure and HLA in healthy donors. Primers for the PCR totalled 60 Vbeta and 13 Jbeta. TCRdb keeps only in-frame clones here, not all; method: immunoSEQ multiplex PCR. This sample has about 130,000 clones, with about 77% found just once. The sequenced material came from PBMCs. These receptor sequences come from a man in his fifties in good health and CMV-seronegative.

The chain carries TRBV6-6 and TRBJ2-1; 11 nucleotides line up with TRBD2. CDR1 and CDR2 from the germline V gene are MNHNY and SVGAGI (reference sequence). This CDR3 region has 16 residues. Trimming at V came to 4 bases and at J to 6 bases, leaving 8 bases not matched to a gene. The CDR3 DNA reads as TGTGCCAGCAGTTCCTGGACTAGCGGGTACTTCAATGAGCAGTTCTTC. It encodes CASSSWTSGYFNEQFF.

The rearrangement uses TRBV19 and TRBJ1-1; possibly TRBD1 for D (5 bases). The V and J ends lost 1 base and 4 bases respectively, with 16 bases between them. CDR1 is LNHDA and CDR2 is SQIVND in the germline V gene (reference sequence). CDR3 length equals 16 residues. The CDR3 here is CASSIVQGGSGTEAFF. CDR3 DNA: TGTGCCAGTAGTATAGTCCAGGGTGGGTCGGGCACTGAAGCTTTCTTT.

J is TRBJ1-2 and V is TRBV6-5; D is perhaps TRBD1 (5 bases). Trimming left V 2 bases short and J 3 bases short, with 10 bases between. The CDR3 is 14 amino acids. Germline CDR1 is MNHEY and CDR2 is SVGAGI. This CDR3 is CASSYDRVYYGYTF. DNA of the CDR3: TGTGCCAGCAGTTACGACAGAGTTTACTATGGCTACACCTTC.

V is TRBV6-6 and J is TRBJ1-2, with 12 bases identical to TRBD1. The germline CDR1 and CDR2 sequences are MNHNY and SVGAGI (reference sequence). The CDR3 totals 16 residues. V trimming: 2 bases; J trimming: 5 bases; junction bases outside the gene matches: 6. The CDR3 DNA reads as TGTGCCAGCAGTTACGGGACAGGGGGCGCAAAGTATGGCTACACCTTC. As protein: CASSYGTGGAKYGYTF.

This clone was recorded at least ten times. The chain couples TRBV10-3 to TRBJ2-7; the D is unclear. This CDR3 has 15 amino acids. V was clipped by 4 bases and J by 3 bases, with 16 bases between them. CDR1 ENHRY and CDR2 SYGVKD come from the germline V gene. The CDR3, as DNA: TGTGCCATCAGTGGATCGTGGAGAGCGAACTACGAGCAGTACTTC. Translating it yields CAISGSWRANYEQYF.

The chain links TRBV15 to TRBJ2-3; no clear D gene. CDR1 LNHNV and CDR2 YYDKDF come from the germline V gene (reference sequence). Trimming stripped 1 base from V and 7 bases from J, with 9 bases between. The CDR3 is 13 residues long. The CDR3 protein is CATSRGAGYTQYF. Here the CDR3 DNA reads TGTGCCACCAGCAGAGGGGCAGGCTATACGCAGTATTTT.

The V and J genes are TRBV7-9 and TRBJ2-3, with TRBD1 identical over 12 bases. V shed 5 bases and J 4 bases; nucleotides not matched to a gene: 4. Germline CDR1 reads SEHNR; CDR2 reads FQNEAQ (reference sequence). This CDR3 spans 15 amino acids. The CDR3 DNA follows: TGTGCCAGCAGCGCGGGACAGGGGGCATCAGATACGCAGTATTTT. This sequence encodes CASSAGQGASDTQYF.

The rearrangement joins TRBV5-1 to TRBJ2-5; maybe TRBD2 (6 bases). Germline CDR1 and CDR2: SGHRS and YFSETQ. The V end was cut by 5 bases, the J end by 1 base, with 12 bases between. The CDR3 totals 14 residues. In DNA form, the CDR3 reads TGCGCCAGCAGAACGGGACTTCCCCAAGAGACCCAGTACTTC. Translated: CASRTGLPQETQYF.

This clone was observed a handful of times. The gene calls are TRBV6-5 and TRBJ1-1, with 7 nucleotides matching TRBD1. V lost 7 bases to trimming and J lost 0 bases; unmatched junction nucleotides: 5. The germline gives CDR1 MNHEY, CDR2 SVGAGI. The CDR3 is 14 residues long. This CDR3 is CASTRQGMNTEAFF. DNA of the CDR3: TGTGCCAGCACTAGACAGGGTATGAACACTGAAGCTTTCTTT.

The chain links TRBV2 to TRBJ1-1; D may be TRBD1 (5 bases). The CDR3 is 14 residues long. CDR1 and CDR2 from the germline V gene are SNHLY and FYNNEI. Trimming stripped 6 bases from V and 3 bases from J, with 14 bases between. The CDR3: CASSQQGSDTEAFF. The CDR3 nucleotides are TGTGCCAGCAGCCAGCAGGGTTCAGACACTGAAGCTTTCTTT.

The chain employs TRBV11-2 and TRBJ2-7; D call uncertain. The CDR3 extends over 11 amino acids. Germline-derived CDR1 and CDR2 are SGHAT and FQNNGV. The V gene lost 8 bases and the J gene lost 4 bases, with 9 bases spanning the gap. CDR3 DNA: TGTGCCAGCGGGCTCGTATACGAGCAGTACTTC. Protein product: CASGLVYEQYF.

As regards this clone: A read error may produce the germline difference seen at one junction end. The V call is TRBV11-2, the J call TRBJ2-7, with TRBD1 matching 7 bases. Per the germline V gene, CDR1 is SGHAT and CDR2 is FQNNGV. The CDR3 loop spans 13 amino acids. This CDR3 reads CASSLGPGTVQRF. CDR3 in DNA: TGTGCCAGCAGCTTAGGACCCGGGACAGTTCAGAGATTC.

CDR3: CASSLRDTRDQLFF. In DNA form, the CDR3 reads TGCGCCAGCAGCTTGAGGGACACTCGTGACCAACTGTTTTTT. This chain uses TRBV5-1 with TRBJ1-4, with D possibly matching TRBD1 (6 bases). The CDR3 has 14 amino acids. Germline CDR1 SGHRS, CDR2 YFSETQ. Trimming took 1 base from V and 12 from J, leaving 16 bases between them.

The rearrangement links TRBV10-1 to TRBJ2-1; 9 bases are shared with TRBD2. With V trimmed by 2 bases and J by 8 bases, 7 bases remained unmatched. In germline, CDR1 is WNHNN, CDR2 SYGVQD (reference sequence). CDR3 length: 15 residues. The CDR3 DNA reads TGCGCCAGCAGTGAGGTTCTAGCGGGAAGGCATGAGCAGTTCTTC. Its protein is CASSEVLAGRHEQFF.

This sequence joins TRBV21-1 and TRBJ1-1; the table gives TRBD1 as D, unverified against the DNA. TRBV21-1 corresponds to a pseudogene. The CDR3 has 13 amino acids. The CDR3 is CASSNDRGTEAFF. In nucleotides, the CDR3 is TGTGCCAGCAGCAATGACAGGGGGACTGAAGCTTTCTTT.

The rearrangement links TRBV27 to TRBJ2-3, with TRBD2 matching over 14 bases. The junction had 4 bases not matched to a gene; V was cut back by 6 bases and J by 2 bases. The length of the CDR3 is 16 residues. The germline V gene encodes CDR1 MNHEY and CDR2 SMNVEV (reference sequence). In DNA form, the CDR3 reads TGTGCCAGCAGCAGGACTAGCGGGAGGATCACAGATACGCAGTATTTT. This sequence encodes CASSRTSGRITDTQYF.

The rearrangement joins TRBV30 to TRBJ1-2; possible D gene TRBD1, 6 bases. The CDR3 is 17 amino acids. V was trimmed by 0 bases and J by 5 bases, leaving 22 bases between them. The V gene's germline CDR1 is GTSNPN and CDR2 SVGIG (reference sequence). The CDR3 region has the DNA TGTGCCTGGAGTGTAAGGATGATAGGGGGGGACCATTATGGCTACACCTTC. It encodes CAWSVRMIGGDHYGYTF. Full variable domain (outside the CDR3, taken from reference TRBV30 and TRBJ1-2): SQTIHQWPATLVQPVGSPLSLECTVEGTSNPNLYWYRQAAGRGLQLLFYSVGIGQISSEVPQNLSASRPQDRQFILSSKKLLLSDSGFYLCAWSVRMIGGDHYGYTFGSGTRLTVV.

The chain employs TRBV14 and TRBJ2-7; 9 bases line up with TRBD2. CDR1 is SGHDN, CDR2 FVKESK, per germline. Trimming removed 4 bases from V and 3 bases from J; junction bases left unmatched: 25. This CDR3 region has 21 residues. The CDR3 bases are TGTGCCAGCAGCCTAGTTAGACACGCGCCGGGACTAGCTCCGTCCGGCTACGAGCAGTACTTC. The encoded protein is CASSLVRHAPGLAPSGYEQYF.

The gene calls are TRBV6-5 and TRBJ1-5; 9 nucleotides match TRBD1. Germline CDR1 MNHEY, CDR2 SVGAGI. V was clipped by 5 bases and J by 7 bases; unmatched bases: 9. CDR3 length equals 15 residues. The CDR3 region is CASSPSDRGGQPQHF. The CDR3 region has the DNA TGTGCCAGCAGTCCCTCGGACAGGGGAGGACAGCCCCAGCATTTT.

The chain combines TRBV28 with TRBJ1-4; perhaps TRBD1 as D (5 bases). Trimming removed 5 bases from V and 8 bases from J, with 15 bases in between. This CDR3 comprises 14 residues. The V gene's germline CDR1 is MDHEN and CDR2 SYDVKM. CDR3 amino acids: CASSPSDQGEKLFF. The CDR3 nucleotides read TGTGCCAGCAGTCCCAGTGACCAGGGAGAAAAACTGTTTTTT.